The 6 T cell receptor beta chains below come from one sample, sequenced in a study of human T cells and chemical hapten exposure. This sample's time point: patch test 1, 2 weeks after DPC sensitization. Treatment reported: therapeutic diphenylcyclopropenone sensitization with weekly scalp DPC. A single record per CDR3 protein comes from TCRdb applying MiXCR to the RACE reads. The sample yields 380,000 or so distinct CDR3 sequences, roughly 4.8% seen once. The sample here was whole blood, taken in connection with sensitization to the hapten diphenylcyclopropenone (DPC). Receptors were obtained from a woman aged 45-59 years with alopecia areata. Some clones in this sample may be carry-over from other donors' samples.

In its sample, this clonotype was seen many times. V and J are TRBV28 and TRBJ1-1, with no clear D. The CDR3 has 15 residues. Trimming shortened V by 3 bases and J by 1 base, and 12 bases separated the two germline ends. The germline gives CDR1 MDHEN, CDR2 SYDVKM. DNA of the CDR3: TGTGCCAGCAGTTTGCCCCGGACGGAGAACACTGAAGCTTTCTTT. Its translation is CASSLPRTENTEAFF. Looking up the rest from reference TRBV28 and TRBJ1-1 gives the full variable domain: DVKVTQSSRYLVKRTGEKVFLECVQDMDHENMFWYRQDPGLGLRLIYFSYDVKMKEKGDIPEGYSVSREKKERFSLILESASTNQTSMYLCASSLPRTENTEAFFGQGTRLTVV.

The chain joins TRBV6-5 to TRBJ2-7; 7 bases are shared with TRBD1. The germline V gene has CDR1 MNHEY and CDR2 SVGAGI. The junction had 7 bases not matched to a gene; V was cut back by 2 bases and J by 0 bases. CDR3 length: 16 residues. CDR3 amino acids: CASSYRGHLVSYEQYF. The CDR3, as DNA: TGTGCCAGCAGTTACAGGGGGCACCTTGTCTCCTACGAGCAGTACTTC.

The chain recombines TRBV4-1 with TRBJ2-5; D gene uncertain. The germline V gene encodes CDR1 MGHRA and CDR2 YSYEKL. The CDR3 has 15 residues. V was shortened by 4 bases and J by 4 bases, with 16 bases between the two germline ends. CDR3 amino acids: CASSPNGLDPETQYF. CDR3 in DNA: TGCGCCAGCAGCCCCAATGGCCTAGACCCAGAGACCCAGTACTTC.

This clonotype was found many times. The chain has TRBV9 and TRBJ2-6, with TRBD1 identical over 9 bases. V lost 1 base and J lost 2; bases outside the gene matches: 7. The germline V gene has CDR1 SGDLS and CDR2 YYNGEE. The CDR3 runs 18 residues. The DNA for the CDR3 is TGTGCCAGCAGCGTAAACCCACAGGGGGCAACTGGGGCCAACGTCCTGACTTTC. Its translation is CASSVNPQGATGANVLTF.

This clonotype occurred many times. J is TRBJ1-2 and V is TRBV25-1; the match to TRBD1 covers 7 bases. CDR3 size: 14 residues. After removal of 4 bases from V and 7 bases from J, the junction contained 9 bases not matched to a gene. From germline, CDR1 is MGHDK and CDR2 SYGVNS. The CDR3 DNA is TGTGCCAGCAGTGCGACCTGGACAGGCACTGGCTACACCTTC. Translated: CASSATWTGTGYTF.

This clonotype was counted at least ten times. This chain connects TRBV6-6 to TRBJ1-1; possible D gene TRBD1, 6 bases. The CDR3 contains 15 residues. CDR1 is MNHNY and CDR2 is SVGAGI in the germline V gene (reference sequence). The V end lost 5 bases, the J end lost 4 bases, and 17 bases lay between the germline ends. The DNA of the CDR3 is TGTGCCAGCAGTAGGGAATCAGGGGTTGGCACTGAAGCTTTCTTT. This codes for CASSRESGVGTEAFF.